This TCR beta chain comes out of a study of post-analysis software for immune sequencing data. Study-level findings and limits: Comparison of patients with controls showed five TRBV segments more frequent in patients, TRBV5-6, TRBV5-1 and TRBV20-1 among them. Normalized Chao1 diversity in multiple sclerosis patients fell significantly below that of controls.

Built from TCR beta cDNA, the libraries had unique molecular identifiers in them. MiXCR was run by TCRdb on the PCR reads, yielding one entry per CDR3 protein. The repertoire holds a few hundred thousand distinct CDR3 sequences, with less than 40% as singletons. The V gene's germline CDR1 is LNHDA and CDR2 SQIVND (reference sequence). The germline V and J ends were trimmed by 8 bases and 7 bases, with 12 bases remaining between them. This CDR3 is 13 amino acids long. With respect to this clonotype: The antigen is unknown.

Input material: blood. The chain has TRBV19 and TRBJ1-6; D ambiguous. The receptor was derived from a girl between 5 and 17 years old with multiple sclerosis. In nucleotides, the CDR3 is TGTGCCAGTGCGGTCGACGGAAATTCACCCCTCCACTTT. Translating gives CASAVDGNSPLHF.